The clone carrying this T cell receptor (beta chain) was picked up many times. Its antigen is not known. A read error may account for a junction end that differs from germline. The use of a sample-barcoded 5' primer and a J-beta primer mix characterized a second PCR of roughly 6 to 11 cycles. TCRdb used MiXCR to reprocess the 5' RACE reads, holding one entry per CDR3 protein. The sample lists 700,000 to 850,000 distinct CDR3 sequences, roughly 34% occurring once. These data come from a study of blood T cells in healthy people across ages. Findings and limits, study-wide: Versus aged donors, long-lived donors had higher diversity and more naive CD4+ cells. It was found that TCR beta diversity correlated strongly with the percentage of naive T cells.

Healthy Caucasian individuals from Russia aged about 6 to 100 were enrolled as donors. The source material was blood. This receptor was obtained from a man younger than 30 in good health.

CDR3 DNA sequence: TGCGCCAGCAGCATCGGACAGGGGTCGGATACGCAGTATTTT. Protein: CASSIGQGSDTQYF. V gene TRBV19 combines with J gene TRBJ2-3, with TRBD1 matching over 9 bases. The CDR3 is 14 amino acids. Germline assignment: CDR1 LNHDA and CDR2 SQIVND (reference sequence).